Listed below are T cell receptor beta chains from one sample, sequenced in a study of blood T cell repertoires in COVID-19. The table came from immunoSEQ multiplex PCR; TCRdb's copy has only in-frame clones and leaves some out. The sample contains 95,000 to 150,000 clones, 85% to 90% of which appear only once. Input material: peripheral blood. The receptors were sampled from a man aged 70 or older with active or convalescent COVID-19. CDR3s include the opening cysteine and the closing phenylalanine or tryptophan. A D gene is named only where the DNA matches it firmly. Clone size is not always given. Where it is, it says once, few, many or a class for expanded clones.

abundance,v_gene,d_gene,j_gene,CDR3aa,CDR3nt
-,TRBV19,TRBD1,TRBJ1-5,CASSLQGANGQPQHF,TGTGCCAGTAGCCTTCAGGGGGCGAACGGTCAGCCCCAGCATTTT
-,TRBV19,TRBD2,TRBJ2-1,CASTGTGLAGVNEQFF,TGTGCCAGTACCGGGACGGGACTAGCGGGAGTAAATGAGCAGTTCTTC
-,TRBV10-3,-,TRBJ1-1,CAISVAGAQTEAFF,TGTGCCATCAGTGTGGCGGGGGCGCAGACTGAAGCTTTCTTT
-,TRBV29-1,-,TRBJ2-7,CSVGAVIYEQYF,TGCAGCGTTGGGGCAGTGATCTACGAGCAGTACTTC
-,TRBV5-1,-,TRBJ2-1,CASSLDGQRLSSYNEQFF,TGCGCCAGCAGCTTGGACGGACAGCGCTTGAGCTCCTACAATGAGCAGTTCTTC
once,TRBV4-2,-,TRBJ2-2,CASSQAGVSTGELFF,TGTGCCAGCAGCCAAGCGGGAGTGTCCACCGGGGAGCTGTTTTTT
once,TRBV6-6,TRBD2,TRBJ2-5,CASSRTAGTSIKTQYF,TGTGCCAGCAGCCGAACCGCCGGGACTAGTATAAAGACCCAGTACTTC
-,TRBV18,-,TRBJ1-5,CASSLGDKAESQHF,TGTGCCAGCTCACTTGGCGACAAGGCCGAATCCCAGCATTTT
-,TRBV28,-,TRBJ1-2,CASTSRVRGAKGYTF,TGTGCCAGCACCTCGAGGGTCCGGGGGGCAAAAGGCTACACCTTC
-,TRBV18,-,TRBJ1-4,CASSPPGAGKDEKLFF,TGTGCCAGCTCACCACCGGGTGCGGGTAAGGATGAAAAACTGTTTTTT
few,TRBV28,TRBD2,TRBJ2-7,CASSFVAGVSYEQYF,TGTGCCAGCAGTTTTGTAGCGGGAGTATCCTACGAGCAGTACTTC
-,TRBV28,-,TRBJ2-3,CASGGLLDTQYF,TGTGCCAGCGGCGGTTTACTTGATACGCAGTATTTT
-,TRBV13,TRBD1,TRBJ2-1,CASSLVPGGGDEQFF,TGTGCCAGCAGCTTAGTCCCAGGGGGCGGCGATGAGCAGTTCTTC
once,TRBV6-2/TRBV6-3,-,TRBJ2-3,CASSSSSSGDTQYF,TGTGCCAGCAGCTCTTCCTCCTCCGGAGATACGCAGTATTTT
-,TRBV6-5,-,TRBJ1-5,CASSLDRLSNQPQHF,TGTGCCAGCAGTCTTGACAGGCTTAGCAATCAGCCCCAGCATTTT
-,TRBV29-1,-,TRBJ1-2,CSVEELQGYGYTF,TGCAGCGTTGAAGAACTACAGGGCTATGGCTACACCTTC
-,TRBV15,-,TRBJ2-1,CATSRVKGGNSYNEQFF,TGTGCCACCAGCAGAGTTAAAGGCGGAAACTCCTACAATGAGCAGTTCTTC
-,TRBV27,-,TRBJ1-5,CASSNRVAQPQHF,TGTGCCAGCAGCAACAGGGTTGCTCAGCCCCAGCATTTT
-,TRBV5-6,-,TRBJ1-3,CASSLWGLSGNTIYF,TGTGCCAGCAGCTTGTGGGGACTCTCTGGAAACACCATATATTTT
-,TRBV19,TRBD2,TRBJ2-3,CASRNAGVTDTQYF,TGTGCCAGCCGTAACGCGGGAGTCACAGATACGCAGTATTTT